A single sample gave rise to the 8 T cell receptor beta chains below, sequenced in a study of metastatic and nonmetastatic thyroid tumors. No patient received treatment before thyroid surgery. TCRdb reprocessed the PCR reads via MiXCR. The data contain around 17,000 clones, around 13% of them singletons. Sequencing was carried out using blood. These receptors were obtained from a female donor with papillary thyroid cancer or a benign thyroid nodule (not recorded which). Some clones in this sample may be carry-over from other donors' samples.

By proportion, this clone is medium-sized. The CDR3, as DNA: TGTGCCAGCATTCCGGGGGCCTCTGGGGCCAACGTCCTGACTTTC. Translated: CASIPGASGANVLTF. The chain carries TRBV28 and TRBJ2-6, with D possibly being TRBD1 or TRBD2 (6 bases each). The CDR3 loop spans 15 amino acids. Germline V gene sequence: CDR1 MDHEN, CDR2 SYDVKM. Between the trimmed V and J ends, which lost 7 bases and 0 bases, there was a span of 10 bases.

This chain uses TRBV2 with TRBJ2-1, with D perhaps assigned TRBD1 or TRBD2 (6 bases each). Trimming left V 1 base short and J 2 bases short, with 12 bases between. CDR3 size: 16 residues. CDR1 SNHLY and CDR2 FYNNEI come from the germline V gene. DNA for the CDR3: TGTGCCAGCAGTGAAGGGTGGAGGGGGGCCTACAATGAGCAGTTCTTC. As protein: CASSEGWRGAYNEQFF. Combining the CDR3 with reference TRBV2 and TRBJ2-1 gives the whole variable domain EPEVTQTPSHQVTQMGQEVILRCVPISNHLYFYWYRQILGQKVEFLVSFYNNEISEKSEIFDDQFSVERPDGSNFTLKIRSTKLEDSAMYFCASSEGWRGAYNEQFFGPGTRLTVL.

There are a few counts of this clone. This chain connects TRBV6-2 or TRBV6-3 to TRBJ1-6; a possible D gene is TRBD1 (6 bases). V lost 5 bases and J lost 7, with 21 bases in between. The V gene's germline CDR1 is MNHEY and CDR2 SVGEGT. This CDR3 spans 17 amino acids. CDR3 residues: CASSNPQGGLLNSPLHF. The CDR3 nucleotides are TGTGCCAGCAGTAACCCACAGGGAGGTCTCTTAAATTCACCCCTCCACTTT.

In this sample, this clone turned up a few times. V usage is TRBV6-2 or TRBV6-3 and J usage is TRBJ2-5; possibly TRBD2 for D (5 bases). Germline lookup yields CDR1 MNHEY and CDR2 SVGEGT. This CDR3 has 14 residues. Trimming left V 0 bases short and J 7 bases short, with 12 bases between. The CDR3 DNA reads as TGTGCCAGCAGTTACTCGAGCGGTGGGTGGACCCAGTACTTC. Its protein is CASSYSSGGWTQYF.

This clone has just a few counts. The junction and the germline gene differ at one end; a read error may be behind it. The V gene is TRBV28, the J gene TRBJ2-2, with TRBD2 as a possible D gene (5 bases). This CDR3 comprises 14 residues. Germline V gives CDR1 MDHEN, CDR2 SYDVKM. The CDR3 region is CASIGCANTGEQFF. Written as DNA, the CDR3 is TGTGCCAGCATCGGGTGCGCGAACACCGGGGAGCAGTTTTTT.

This clone is categorized as medium-sized. The V gene is TRBV27, the J gene TRBJ2-2, with D tentatively TRBD2 (5 bases). Germline-derived CDR1 and CDR2 are MNHEY and SMNVEV (reference sequence). Trimming left V 0 bases short and J 5 bases short, with 7 bases between. The CDR3 is made up of 14 amino acids. Here the CDR3 reads CASSLSRGTGELFF. In nucleotides, the CDR3 is TGTGCCAGCAGTTTATCACGGGGTACCGGGGAGCTGTTTTTT.

This clone has a handful of counts. The CDR3 loop is CAIGTGDSNQPQHF. The CDR3 nucleotides read TGTGCCATCGGGACCGGGGATAGCAATCAGCCCCAGCATTTT. The rearrangement uses TRBV10-3 and TRBJ1-5; possibly TRBD1 for D (5 bases). This CDR3 has 14 residues. Germline V gene sequence: CDR1 ENHRY, CDR2 SYGVKD. With 8 bases removed from V and 0 bases from J, the gap between germline ends came to 11 bases.

The chain joins TRBV28 to TRBJ2-1; D gene unclear. This CDR3 is 17 amino acids long. Germline V gene lookup returns CDR1 MDHEN and CDR2 SYDVKM. V lost 5 bases to trimming and J lost 4 bases, with 21 bases between them. CDR3 coding DNA: TGTGCCAGCAGTAAAACCGTACTGAAAAATCTGTACAATGAGCAGTTCTTC. Protein product: CASSKTVLKNLYNEQFF.